This T cell receptor (beta chain) was captured by sequencing in a study of T cell responses to AZD1222 COVID-19 vaccine. Some clones are missing from TCRdb's copy, which holds only in-frame ones; the method was immunoSEQ multiplex PCR. The sample has about 140,000 clones, over 90% seen once; the top ten hold around 0.85%. Specimen: peripheral blood, collected on day 0 of MenACWY control vaccination. The sequence came from an adult in good health.

The CDR3 spells CASSPSVTHEQYF. DNA for the CDR3: TGTGCCAGCAGTCCCTCCGTGACCCACGAGCAGTACTTC. The rearrangement uses TRBV25-1 and TRBJ2-7; D call uncertain. CDR1 is MGHDK, CDR2 SYGVNS, per germline. V lost 5 bases and J lost 5, with 13 bases in between. There are 13 residues in the CDR3.